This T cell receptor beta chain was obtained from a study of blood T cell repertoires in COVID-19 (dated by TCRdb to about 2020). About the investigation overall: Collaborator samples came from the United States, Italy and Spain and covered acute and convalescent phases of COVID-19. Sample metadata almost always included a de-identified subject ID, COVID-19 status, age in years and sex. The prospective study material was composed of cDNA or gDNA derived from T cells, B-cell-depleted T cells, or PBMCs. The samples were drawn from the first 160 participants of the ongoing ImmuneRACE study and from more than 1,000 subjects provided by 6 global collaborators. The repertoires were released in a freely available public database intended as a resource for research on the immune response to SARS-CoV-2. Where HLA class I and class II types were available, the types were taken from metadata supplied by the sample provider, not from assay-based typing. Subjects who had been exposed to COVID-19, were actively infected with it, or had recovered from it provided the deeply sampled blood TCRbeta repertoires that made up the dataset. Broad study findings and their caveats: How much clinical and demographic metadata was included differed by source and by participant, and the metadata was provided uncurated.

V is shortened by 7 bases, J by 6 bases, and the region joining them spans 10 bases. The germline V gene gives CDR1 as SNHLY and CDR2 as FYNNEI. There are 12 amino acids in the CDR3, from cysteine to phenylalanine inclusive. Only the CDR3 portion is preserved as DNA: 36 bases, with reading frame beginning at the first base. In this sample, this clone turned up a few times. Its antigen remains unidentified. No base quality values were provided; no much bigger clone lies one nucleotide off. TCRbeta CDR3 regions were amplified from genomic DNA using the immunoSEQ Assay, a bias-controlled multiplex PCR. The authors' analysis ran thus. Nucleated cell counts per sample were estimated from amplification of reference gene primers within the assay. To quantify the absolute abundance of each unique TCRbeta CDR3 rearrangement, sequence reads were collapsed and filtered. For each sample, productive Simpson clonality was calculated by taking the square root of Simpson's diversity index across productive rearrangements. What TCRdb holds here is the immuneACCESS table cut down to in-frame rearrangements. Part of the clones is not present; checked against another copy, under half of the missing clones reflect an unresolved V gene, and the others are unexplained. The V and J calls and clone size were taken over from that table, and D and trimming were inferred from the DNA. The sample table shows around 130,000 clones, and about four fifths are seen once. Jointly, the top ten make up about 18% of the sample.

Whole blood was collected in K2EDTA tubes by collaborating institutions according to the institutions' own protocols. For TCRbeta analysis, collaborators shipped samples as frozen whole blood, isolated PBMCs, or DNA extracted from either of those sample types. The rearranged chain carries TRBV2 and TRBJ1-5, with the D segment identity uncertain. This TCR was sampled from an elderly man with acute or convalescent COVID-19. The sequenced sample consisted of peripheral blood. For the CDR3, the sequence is CASKEGFQPQHF. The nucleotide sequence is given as TGTGCCAGCAAGGAGGGTTTTCAGCCCCAGCATTTT.